The clone carrying this TCR beta chain was detected a few times. TCRdb reprocessed the PCR reads via MiXCR and lists one record per CDR3 protein. The top ten hold around a tenth of the sample, which has more than 70,000 distinct CDR3 sequences, 45% to 55% seen once. The length of the CDR3 is 15 residues. The V gene's germline CDR1 is SGHRS and CDR2 YFSETQ. Trimming left V 4 bases short and J 6 bases short, with 20 bases between. The data stem from a study of CDR3 diversity in severe acne. Sequencing was done on a sample of blood. The source is a male donor in good health, serving as a control. The chain employs TRBV5-1 and TRBJ2-7; a possible D gene is TRBD2 (6 bases). The CDR3 protein is CASSPPREGVGEQYF. In DNA form, the CDR3 reads TGCGCCAGCAGCCCGCCGCGGGAAGGGGTAGGCGAGCAGTACTTC. The entire variable domain, with the rest obtained from reference TRBV5-1 and TRBJ2-7, is as follows: KAGVTQTPRYLIKTRGQQVTLSCSPISGHRSVSWYQQTPGQGLQFLFEYFSETQRNKGNFPGRFSGRQFSNSRSEMNVSTLELGDSALYLCASSPPREGVGEQYFGPGTRLTVT.